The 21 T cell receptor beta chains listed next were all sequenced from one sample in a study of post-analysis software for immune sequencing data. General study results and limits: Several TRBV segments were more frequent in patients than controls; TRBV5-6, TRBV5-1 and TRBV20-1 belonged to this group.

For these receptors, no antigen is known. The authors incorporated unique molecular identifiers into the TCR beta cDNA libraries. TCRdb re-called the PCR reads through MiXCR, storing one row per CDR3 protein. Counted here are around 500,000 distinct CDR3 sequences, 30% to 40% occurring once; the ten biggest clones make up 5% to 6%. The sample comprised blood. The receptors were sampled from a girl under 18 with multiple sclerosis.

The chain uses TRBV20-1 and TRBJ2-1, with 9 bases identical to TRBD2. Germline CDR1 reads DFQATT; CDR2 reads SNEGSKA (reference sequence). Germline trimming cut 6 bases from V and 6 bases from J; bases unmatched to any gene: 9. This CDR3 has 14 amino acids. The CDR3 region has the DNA TGCAGTGCCTCCGGGACTAGCAGGGTCAATGAGCAGTTCTTC. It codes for CSASGTSRVNEQFF.

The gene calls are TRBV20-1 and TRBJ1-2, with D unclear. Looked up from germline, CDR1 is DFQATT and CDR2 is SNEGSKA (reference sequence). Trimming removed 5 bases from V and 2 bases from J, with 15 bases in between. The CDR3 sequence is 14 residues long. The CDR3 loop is CSAVVGPTNYGYTF. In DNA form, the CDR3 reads TGCAGTGCTGTGGTTGGGCCCACCAACTATGGCTACACCTTC.

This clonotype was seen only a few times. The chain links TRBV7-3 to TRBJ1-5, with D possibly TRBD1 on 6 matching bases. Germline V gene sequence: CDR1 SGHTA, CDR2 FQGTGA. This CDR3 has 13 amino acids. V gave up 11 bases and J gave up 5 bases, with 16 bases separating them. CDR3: CAGLQGLDQPQHF. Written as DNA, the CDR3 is TGTGCCGGCCTACAGGGTCTCGATCAGCCCCAGCATTTT.

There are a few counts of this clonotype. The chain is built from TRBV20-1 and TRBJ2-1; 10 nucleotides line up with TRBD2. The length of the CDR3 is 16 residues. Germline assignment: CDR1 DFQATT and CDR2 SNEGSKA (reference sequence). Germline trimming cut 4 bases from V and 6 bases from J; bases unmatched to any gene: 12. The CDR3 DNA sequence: TGCAGTGCTACCCAAGCAGCGGGGGGGCCGATCAATGAGCAGTTCTTC. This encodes CSATQAAGGPINEQFF.

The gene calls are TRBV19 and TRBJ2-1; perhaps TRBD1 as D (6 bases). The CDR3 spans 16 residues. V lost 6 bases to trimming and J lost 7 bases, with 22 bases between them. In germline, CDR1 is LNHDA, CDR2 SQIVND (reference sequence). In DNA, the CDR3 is TGTGCCAGTAGCCCCAACAGGGAATTAGAATTTAATGAGCAGTTCTTC. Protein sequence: CASSPNRELEFNEQFF.

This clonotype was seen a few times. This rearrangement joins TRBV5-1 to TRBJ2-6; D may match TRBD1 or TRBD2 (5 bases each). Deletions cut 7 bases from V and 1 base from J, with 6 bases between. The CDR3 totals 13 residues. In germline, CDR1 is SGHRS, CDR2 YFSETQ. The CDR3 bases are TGCGCCAGCGGGGGTTCTGGGGCCAACGTCCTGACTTTC. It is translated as CASGGSGANVLTF.

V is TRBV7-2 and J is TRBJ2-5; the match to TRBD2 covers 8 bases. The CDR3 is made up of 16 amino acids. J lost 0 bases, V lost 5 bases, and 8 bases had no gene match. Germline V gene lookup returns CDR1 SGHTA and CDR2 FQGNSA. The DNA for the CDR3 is TGTGCCAGCAGCCCCGGACTAGCCGGGTACCAAGAGACCCAGTACTTC. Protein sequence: CASSPGLAGYQETQYF.

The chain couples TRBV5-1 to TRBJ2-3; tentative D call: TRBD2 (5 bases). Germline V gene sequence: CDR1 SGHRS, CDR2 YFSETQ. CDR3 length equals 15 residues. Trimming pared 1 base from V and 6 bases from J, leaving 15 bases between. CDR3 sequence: CASSLFTGSKDTQYF. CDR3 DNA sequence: TGCGCCAGCAGCTTGTTTACGGGGTCTAAGGATACGCAGTATTTT.

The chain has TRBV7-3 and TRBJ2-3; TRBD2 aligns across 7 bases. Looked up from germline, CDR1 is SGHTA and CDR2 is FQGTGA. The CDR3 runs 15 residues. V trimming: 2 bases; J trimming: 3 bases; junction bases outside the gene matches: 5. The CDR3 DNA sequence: TGTGCCAGCAGCTTACGGCGGGGGAGTACAGATACGCAGTATTTT. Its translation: CASSLRRGSTDTQYF.

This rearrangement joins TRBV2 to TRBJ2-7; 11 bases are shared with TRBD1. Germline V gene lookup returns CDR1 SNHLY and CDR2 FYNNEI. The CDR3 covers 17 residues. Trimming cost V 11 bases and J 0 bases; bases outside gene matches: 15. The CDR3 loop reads CAGPGQGDISHSYEQYF. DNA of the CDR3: TGTGCCGGACCGGGACAGGGGGACATCAGCCACTCCTACGAGCAGTACTTC.

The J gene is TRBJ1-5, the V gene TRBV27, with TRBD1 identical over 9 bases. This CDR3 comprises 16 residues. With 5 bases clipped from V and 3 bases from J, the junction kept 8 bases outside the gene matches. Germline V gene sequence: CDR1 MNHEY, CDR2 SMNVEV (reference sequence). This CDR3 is CASSTAGTGYNQPQHF. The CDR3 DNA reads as TGTGCCAGCAGTACCGCCGGGACAGGGTACAATCAGCCCCAGCATTTT.

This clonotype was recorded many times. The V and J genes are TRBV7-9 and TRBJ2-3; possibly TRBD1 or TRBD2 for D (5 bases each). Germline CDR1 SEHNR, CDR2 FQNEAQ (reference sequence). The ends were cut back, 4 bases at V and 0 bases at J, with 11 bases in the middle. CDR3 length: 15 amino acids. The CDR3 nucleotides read TGTGCCAGCAGCTCCGGGACGGGGAGCACAGATACGCAGTATTTT. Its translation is CASSSGTGSTDTQYF.

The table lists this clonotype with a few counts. The chain's CDR3 is CASSKGLAGIAKNIQYF. Written as DNA, the CDR3 is TGTGCCAGCAGTAAAGGACTAGCGGGCATAGCCAAAAACATTCAGTACTTC. This chain links TRBV12-3 or TRBV12-4 with TRBJ2-4; 11 bases agree with TRBD2. V was pared by 5 bases and J by 0 bases, with 6 bases of the junction left unmatched. The CDR3 runs to 17 residues.

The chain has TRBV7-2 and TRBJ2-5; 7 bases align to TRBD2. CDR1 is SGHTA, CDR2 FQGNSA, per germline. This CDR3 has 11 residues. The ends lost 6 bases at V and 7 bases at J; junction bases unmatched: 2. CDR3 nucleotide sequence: TGTGCCAGCAGTGGGGGGGGGACCCAGTACTTC. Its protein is CASSGGGTQYF. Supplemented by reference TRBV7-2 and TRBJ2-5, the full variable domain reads GAGVSQSPSNKVTEKGKDVELRCDPISGHTALYWYRQSLGQGLEFLIYFQGNSAPDKSGLPSDRFSAERTGGSVSTLTIQRTQQEDSAVYLCASSGGGTQYFGPGTRLLVL.

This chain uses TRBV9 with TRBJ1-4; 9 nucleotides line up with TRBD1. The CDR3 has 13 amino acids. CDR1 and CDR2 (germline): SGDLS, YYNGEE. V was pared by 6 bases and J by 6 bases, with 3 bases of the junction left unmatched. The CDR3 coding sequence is TGTGCCAGCAACAGGGGGCTAGATGAAAAACTGTTTTTT. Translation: CASNRGLDEKLFF.

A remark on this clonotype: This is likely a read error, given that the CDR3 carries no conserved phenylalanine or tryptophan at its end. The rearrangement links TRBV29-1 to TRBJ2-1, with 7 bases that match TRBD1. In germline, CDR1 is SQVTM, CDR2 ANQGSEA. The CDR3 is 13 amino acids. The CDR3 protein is CSLDRGLYNEQFC. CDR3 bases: TGCAGCCTTGATAGGGGGCTCTACAATGAGCAGTTCTGC.

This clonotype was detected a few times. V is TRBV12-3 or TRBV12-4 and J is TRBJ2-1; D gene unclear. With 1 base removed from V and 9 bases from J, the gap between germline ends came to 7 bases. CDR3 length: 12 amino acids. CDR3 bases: TGTGCCAGCAGTTTAGTGGGGATTGAGCAGTTCTTC. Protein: CASSLVGIEQFF.

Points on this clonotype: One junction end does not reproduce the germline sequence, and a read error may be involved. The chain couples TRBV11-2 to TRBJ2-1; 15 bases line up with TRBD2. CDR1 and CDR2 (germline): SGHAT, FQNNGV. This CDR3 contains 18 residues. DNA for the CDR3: TGTGCCGGCAGCTTCCCGGGACTAGCGGGGGGAGCCTACAATGAGCAGTTCTTC. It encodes CAGSFPGLAGGAYNEQFF.

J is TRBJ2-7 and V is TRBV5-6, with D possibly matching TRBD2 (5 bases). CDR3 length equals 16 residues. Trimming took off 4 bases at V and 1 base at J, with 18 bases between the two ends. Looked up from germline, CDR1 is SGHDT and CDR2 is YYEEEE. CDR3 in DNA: TGTGCCAGCAGCCTGCCAGGTTGGACGGGGTCCTACGAGCAGTACTTC. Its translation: CASSLPGWTGSYEQYF.

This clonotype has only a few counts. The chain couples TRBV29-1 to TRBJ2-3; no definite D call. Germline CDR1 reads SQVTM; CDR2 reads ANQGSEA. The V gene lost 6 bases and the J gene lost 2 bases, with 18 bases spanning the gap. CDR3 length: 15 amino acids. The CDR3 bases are TGCAGCGTCCAGCGTACCCGGTCACCCACAGATACGCAGTATTTT. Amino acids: CSVQRTRSPTDTQYF.

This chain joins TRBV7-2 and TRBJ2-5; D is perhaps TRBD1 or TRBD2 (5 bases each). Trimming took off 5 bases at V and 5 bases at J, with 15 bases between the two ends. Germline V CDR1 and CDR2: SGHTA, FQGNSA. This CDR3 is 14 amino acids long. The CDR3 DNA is TGTGCCAGCAGCCGGGACCTATGGAGTGAGACCCAGTACTTC. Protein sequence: CASSRDLWSETQYF.